This T cell receptor (beta chain) was observed in a study of blood T cell repertoires in COVID-19. Overall study: Acute and convalescent COVID-19 samples came from the United States, Italy and Spain.

Trimming pared 0 bases from V and 2 bases from J, leaving 14 bases between. The CDR3 length is 18 residues. Germline V CDR1 and CDR2: LGHNA, YSLEER. As originally analysed: Estimation of nucleated cell counts relied on the amplification of reference gene primers. Generated by immunoSEQ multiplex PCR, the TCRdb table keeps only in-frame clones and is missing some. The V and J calls and the clone size are those of that table, but D and trimming were determined from the DNA. This table has 130,000 to 150,000 clones, approximately 80% appearing once. Input material: peripheral blood. The chain links TRBV4-3 to TRBJ1-6, with D unresolved. The receptor was isolated from a woman aged 45-65 years with acute or convalescent COVID-19. The CDR3 bases are TGCGCCAGCAGCCAAGAAATAGCACCGAACCCCTATAATTCACCCCTCCACTTT. It yields the protein CASSQEIAPNPYNSPLHF.